One sample yielded the 18 T cell receptor beta chains listed below, sequenced in a study of control samples from healthy donors and cancer patients. Profiling relied on immunoSEQ multiplex PCR, and the TCRdb table lists in-frame clones only, not all of them. The sample yields fewer than 200,000 clones, roughly nine tenths seen once. What was sequenced was blood. Every receptor here comes from a man aged 30 to 39 in good health.

The chain carries TRBV14 and TRBJ1-1; D remains ambiguous. Germline lookup yields CDR1 SGHDN and CDR2 FVKESK. This CDR3 region has 13 residues. Trimming shortened V by 0 bases and J by 1 base, and 3 bases separated the two germline ends. CDR3 protein: CASSQDTNTEAFF. The CDR3 DNA reads as TGTGCCAGCAGCCAAGATACGAACACTGAAGCTTTCTTT.

For the CDR3, the DNA is TGTGCCAGCAGCGTAGGGGACAGACTCAACATTCAGTACTTC. It yields the protein CASSVGDRLNIQYF. The chain links TRBV9 to TRBJ2-4; 7 positions agree with TRBD1. The CDR3 loop spans 14 amino acids. The germline gives CDR1 SGDLS, CDR2 YYNGEE. With V trimmed by 0 bases and J by 7 bases, 4 bases remained unmatched.

The chain joins TRBV27 to TRBJ1-2; possibly TRBD1 for D (6 bases). Between the trimmed V and J ends, which lost 7 bases and 6 bases, there was a span of 15 bases. The CDR3 totals 13 residues. Germline CDR1 is MNHEY and CDR2 is SMNVEV (reference sequence). The CDR3: CASTRGGGNGYTF. The CDR3 DNA sequence: TGTGCCAGCACTCGAGGGGGGGGGAATGGCTACACCTTC.

The CDR3 is CASSRGRGTGELFF. As DNA, the CDR3 is TGTGCCAGCAGTAGGGGGCGGGGCACCGGGGAGCTGTTTTTT. V usage is TRBV7-2 and J usage is TRBJ2-2, with D possibly TRBD1 on 7 matching bases. There are 14 residues in the CDR3. Trimming pared 6 bases from V and 4 bases from J, leaving 12 bases between. Germline V gene sequence: CDR1 SGHTA, CDR2 FQGNSA.

The chain couples TRBV5-5 to TRBJ1-3, with D tentatively TRBD1 (6 bases). V was clipped by 6 bases and J by 4 bases, with 29 bases between them. Germline loops: CDR1 SGHKS, CDR2 YYEKEE (reference sequence). CDR3 length: 19 amino acids. The CDR3 DNA is TGTGCCAGCACCCCGAGCGAGAGGGGGATTTCAGTGAGAGGAAACACCATATATTTT. As protein: CASTPSERGISVRGNTIYF.

This chain links TRBV3-1 (or the pseudogene TRBV3-2) with TRBJ1-6; 8 bases are a match to TRBD1. This CDR3 spans 17 amino acids. V shed 4 bases and J 2 bases; nucleotides not matched to a gene: 7. CDR1 LGHDT and CDR2 YNNKEL come from the germline V gene (reference sequence). The CDR3 DNA is TGTGCCAGCAGCCTAGTCCCGGGACAGGCCTATAATTCACCCCTCCACTTT. Translating gives CASSLVPGQAYNSPLHF.

The CDR3: CASSWRQGGGNTIYF. The DNA of the CDR3 is TGTGCCAGCAGCTGGCGACAGGGCGGTGGAAACACCATATATTTT. The chain employs TRBV7-2 and TRBJ1-3; 7 nucleotides align to TRBD1. The V and J ends lost 4 bases and 3 bases, in that order; junction bases with no gene match: 6. CDR1 is SGHTA and CDR2 is FQGNSA in the germline V gene. CDR3 length: 15 residues.

Regarding this clone: This sample also contains other DNA sequences that code for the same CDR3. This chain's CDR3 is CASSQDPRGGGYTF. In DNA, the CDR3 is TGTGCCAGCAGCCAAGATCCCAGGGGAGGCGGCTACACCTTC. V is TRBV3-1 (or the pseudogene TRBV3-2) and J is TRBJ1-2; D may be TRBD1 (6 bases). There are 14 residues in the CDR3. The germline V gene encodes CDR1 LGHDT and CDR2 YNNKEL (reference sequence). Trimming took off 0 bases at V and 8 bases at J, with 13 bases between the two ends.

This rearrangement joins TRBV5-1 to TRBJ1-2; D is undetermined. The germline V and J ends were trimmed by 4 bases and 0 bases, with 16 bases remaining between them. Germline V lookup: CDR1 SGHRS, CDR2 YFSETQ. The CDR3 runs 16 residues. CDR3 nucleotide sequence: TGCGCCAGCAGCCCTACCCCGGACGTCGCTAACTATGGCTACACCTTC. The encoded protein is CASSPTPDVANYGYTF.

The genes are TRBV9 and TRBJ2-2; TRBD1 or TRBD2 may be the D gene (5 bases each). Germline CDR1 and CDR2: SGDLS and YYNGEE. Trimming shortened V by 3 bases and J by 0 bases, and 12 bases separated the two germline ends. There are 16 residues in the CDR3. CDR3: CASSEGTFANTGELFF. CDR3 DNA: TGTGCCAGCAGCGAAGGGACCTTTGCGAACACCGGGGAGCTGTTTTTT.

This clone was seen a single time. The CDR3 is CASSPPGPPGPQHF. The CDR3 bases are TGTGCCAGCAGTCCCCCGGGGCCGCCCGGGCCCCAGCATTTT. The rearrangement uses TRBV7-9 and TRBJ1-5; TRBD1 is a possible D gene (5 bases). This CDR3 is built from 14 residues. Germline V gives CDR1 SEHNR, CDR2 FQNEAQ (reference sequence). Trimming took off 6 bases at V and 9 bases at J, with 18 bases between the two ends.

The CDR3 nucleotides read TGTGCCAGTAGTGGGATGGGGTGGGAGCCCCAGCATTTT. Translating gives CASSGMGWEPQHF. The chain links TRBV19 to TRBJ1-5; no reliable D call. The CDR3 contains 13 residues. From germline, CDR1 is LNHDA and CDR2 SQIVND (reference sequence). Trimming left V 5 bases short and J 8 bases short, with 13 bases between.

As concerns this clone: In the same sample, other DNA sequences code for this CDR3. This chain joins TRBV7-9 and TRBJ1-1, with D possibly matching TRBD1 (5 bases). This CDR3 spans 14 amino acids. V dropped 1 base and J dropped 1 base, with 7 bases sitting between them. CDR1 SEHNR and CDR2 FQNEAQ come from the germline V gene (reference sequence). CDR3 in DNA: TGTGCCAGCAGCTTAGGCACAGGGAACACTGAAGCTTTCTTT. This encodes CASSLGTGNTEAFF.

V is TRBV10-3 and J is TRBJ2-3; the match to TRBD1 covers 9 bases. From germline, CDR1 is ENHRY and CDR2 SYGVKD. V shed 2 bases, J shed 4 bases, and the junction held 7 bases outside the gene matches. CDR3 length: 16 amino acids. CDR3 region: CAISERQGDIADTQYF. In DNA form, the CDR3 reads TGTGCCATCAGTGAGAGACAGGGGGATATTGCAGATACGCAGTATTTT.

The rearrangement links TRBV19 to TRBJ1-6, with a weak D call TRBD1 (6 bases). Trimming pared 1 base from V and 7 bases from J, leaving 11 bases between. CDR1 LNHDA and CDR2 SQIVND come from the germline V gene (reference sequence). The CDR3 is 15 amino acids. CDR3 DNA sequence: TGTGCCAGTAGTATAGCGGTAGGGGGAAATTCACCCCTCCACTTT. Its translation is CASSIAVGGNSPLHF. Using reference TRBV19 and TRBJ1-6 for the parts outside the CDR3, the full variable domain is DGGITQSPKYLFRKEGQNVTLSCEQNLNHDAMYWYRQDPGQGLRLIYYSQIVNDFQKGDIAEGYSVSREKKESFPLTVTSAQKNPTAFYLCASSIAVGGNSPLHFGNGTRLTVT.

The genes are TRBV10-2 and TRBJ1-2; a possible D gene is TRBD1 (6 bases). CDR3 length equals 13 residues. Trimming removed 8 bases from V and 5 bases from J, with 15 bases in between. In germline, CDR1 is WSHSY, CDR2 SAAADI. The CDR3 nucleotides are TGCGCCAGCCAAGAGGACAGCAGATATGGCTACACCTTC. It is translated as CASQEDSRYGYTF.

The count of this clone is one. The chain employs TRBV7-2 and TRBJ2-1, with D possibly being TRBD2 (5 bases). This CDR3 region has 15 residues. Germline CDR1 reads SGHTA; CDR2 reads FQGNSA. V gave up 1 base and J gave up 8 bases, with 15 bases separating them. The CDR3 region is CASSLDLRVWDEQFF. The DNA for the CDR3 is TGTGCCAGCAGCTTAGATTTGAGGGTGTGGGATGAGCAGTTCTTC.

This chain connects TRBV27 to TRBJ2-7, with 12 bases aligning to TRBD2. V was clipped by 1 base and J by 4 bases; unmatched bases: 5. From germline, CDR1 is MNHEY and CDR2 SMNVEV (reference sequence). The CDR3 spans 16 residues. The CDR3 here is CASSLYPSGRGYEQYF. In DNA form, the CDR3 reads TGTGCCAGCAGTTTATACCCTAGCGGGAGGGGGTACGAGCAGTACTTC.